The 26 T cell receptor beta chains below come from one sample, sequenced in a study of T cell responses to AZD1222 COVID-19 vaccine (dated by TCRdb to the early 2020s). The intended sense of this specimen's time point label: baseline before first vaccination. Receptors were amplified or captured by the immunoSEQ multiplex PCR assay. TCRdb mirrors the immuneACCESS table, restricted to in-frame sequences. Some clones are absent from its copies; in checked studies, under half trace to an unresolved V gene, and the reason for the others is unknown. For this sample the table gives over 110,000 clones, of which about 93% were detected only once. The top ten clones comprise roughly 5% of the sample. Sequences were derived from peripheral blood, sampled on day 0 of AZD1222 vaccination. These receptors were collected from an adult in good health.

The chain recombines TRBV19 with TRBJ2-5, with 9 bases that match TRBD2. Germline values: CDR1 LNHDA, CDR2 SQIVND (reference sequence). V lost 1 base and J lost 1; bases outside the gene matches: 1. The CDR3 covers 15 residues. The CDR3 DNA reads TGTGCCAGTAGTATAGGAGCGGGGGGCCAAGAGACCCAGTACTTC. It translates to CASSIGAGGQETQYF.

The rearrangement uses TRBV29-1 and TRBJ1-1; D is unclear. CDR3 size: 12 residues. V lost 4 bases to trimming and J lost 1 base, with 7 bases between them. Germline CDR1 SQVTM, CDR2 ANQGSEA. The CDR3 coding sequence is TGCAGCGTTGTGGCAGCGAACACTGAAGCTTTCTTT. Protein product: CSVVAANTEAFF. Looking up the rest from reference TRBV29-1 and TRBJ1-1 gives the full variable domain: SAVISQKPSRDICQRGTSLTIQCQVDSQVTMMFWYRQQPGQSLTLIATANQGSEATYESGFVIDKFPISRPNLTFSTLTVSNMSPEDSSIYLCSVVAANTEAFFGQGTRLTVV.

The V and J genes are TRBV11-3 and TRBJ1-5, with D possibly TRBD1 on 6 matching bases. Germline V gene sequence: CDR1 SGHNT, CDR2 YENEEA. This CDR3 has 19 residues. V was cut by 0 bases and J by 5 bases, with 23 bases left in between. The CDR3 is CASSLDPPWRGPFHQPQHF. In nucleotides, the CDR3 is TGTGCCAGCAGCTTAGATCCGCCTTGGCGGGGGCCGTTCCATCAGCCCCAGCATTTT.

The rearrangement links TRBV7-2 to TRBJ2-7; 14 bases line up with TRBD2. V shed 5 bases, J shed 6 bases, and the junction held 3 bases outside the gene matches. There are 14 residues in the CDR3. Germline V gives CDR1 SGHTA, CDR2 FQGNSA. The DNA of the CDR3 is TGTGCCAGCAGCGAGGGACTAGCGGGAGCCGAGCAGTACTTC. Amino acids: CASSEGLAGAEQYF.

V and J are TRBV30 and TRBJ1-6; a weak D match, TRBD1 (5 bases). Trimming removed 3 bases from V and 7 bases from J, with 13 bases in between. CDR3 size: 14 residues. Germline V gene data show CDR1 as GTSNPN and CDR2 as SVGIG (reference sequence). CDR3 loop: CAWSWDGQNSPLHF. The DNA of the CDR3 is TGTGCCTGGAGCTGGGACGGCCAAAATTCACCCCTCCACTTT. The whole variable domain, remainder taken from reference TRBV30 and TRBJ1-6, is SQTIHQWPATLVQPVGSPLSLECTVEGTSNPNLYWYRQAAGRGLQLLFYSVGIGQISSEVPQNLSASRPQDRQFILSSKKLLLSDSGFYLCAWSWDGQNSPLHFGNGTRLTVT.

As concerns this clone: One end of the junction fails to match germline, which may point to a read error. The CDR3 DNA sequence: TGTGGCAGCAGCACCACAGGGGGTCGGAACACTGAAGCTTTCTTT. The encoded protein is CGSSTTGGRNTEAFF. The chain combines TRBV7-2 with TRBJ1-1, with 8 nucleotides matching TRBD1. From germline, CDR1 is SGHTA and CDR2 FQGNSA. This CDR3 has 15 residues.

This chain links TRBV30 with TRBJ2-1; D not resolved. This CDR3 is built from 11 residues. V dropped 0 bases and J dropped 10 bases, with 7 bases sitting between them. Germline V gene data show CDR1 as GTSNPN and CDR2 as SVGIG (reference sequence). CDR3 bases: TGTGCCTGGAGTGTCAATAGGGAGCAGTTCTTC. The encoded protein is CAWSVNREQFF.

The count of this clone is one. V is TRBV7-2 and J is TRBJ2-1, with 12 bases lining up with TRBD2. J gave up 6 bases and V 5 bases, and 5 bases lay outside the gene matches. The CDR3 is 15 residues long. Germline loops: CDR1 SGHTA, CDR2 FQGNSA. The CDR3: CASSPTSGRFNEQFF. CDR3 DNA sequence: TGTGCCAGCAGCCCCACTAGCGGGAGGTTCAATGAGCAGTTCTTC.

DNA for the CDR3: TGTGCCAGCATCAAACCCGCAGTTAACTATGGCTACACCTTC. This gives the protein CASIKPAVNYGYTF. The chain is built from TRBV28 and TRBJ1-2, with D unresolved. The CDR3 consists of 14 residues. V lost 7 bases and J lost 1, with 13 bases in between. Germline V gene data show CDR1 as MDHEN and CDR2 as SYDVKM.

CDR3 bases: TGTGCCAGCAGTTTTCCGGGCAGCACCTTGAACACTGAAGCTTTCTTT. Encoded protein: CASSFPGSTLNTEAFF. The rearrangement joins TRBV6-5 to TRBJ1-1, with D unresolved. Germline V lookup: CDR1 MNHEY, CDR2 SVGAGI. The CDR3 contains 16 residues. Trimming stripped 4 bases from V and 0 bases from J, with 15 bases between.

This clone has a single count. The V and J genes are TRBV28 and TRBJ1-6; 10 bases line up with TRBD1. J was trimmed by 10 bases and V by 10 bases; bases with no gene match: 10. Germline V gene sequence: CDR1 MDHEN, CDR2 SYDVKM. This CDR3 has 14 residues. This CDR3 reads CATTGQGLWSPLHF. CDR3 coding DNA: TGTGCCACCACGGGACAGGGGCTTTGGTCACCCCTCCACTTT.

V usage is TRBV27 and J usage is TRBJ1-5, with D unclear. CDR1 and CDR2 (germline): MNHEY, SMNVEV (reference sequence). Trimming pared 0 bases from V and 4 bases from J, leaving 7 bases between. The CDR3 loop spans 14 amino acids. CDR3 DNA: TGTGCCAGCAGTTTATCAGGCCAGAATCAGCCCCAGCATTTT. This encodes CASSLSGQNQPQHF.

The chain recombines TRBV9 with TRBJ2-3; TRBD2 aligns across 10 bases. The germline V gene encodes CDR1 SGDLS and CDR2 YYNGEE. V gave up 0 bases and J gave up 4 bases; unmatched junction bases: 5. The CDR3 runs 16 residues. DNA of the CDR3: TGTGCCAGCAGCGTAGGCCCTAGCGGGGGTGCAGATACGCAGTATTTT. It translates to CASSVGPSGGADTQYF.

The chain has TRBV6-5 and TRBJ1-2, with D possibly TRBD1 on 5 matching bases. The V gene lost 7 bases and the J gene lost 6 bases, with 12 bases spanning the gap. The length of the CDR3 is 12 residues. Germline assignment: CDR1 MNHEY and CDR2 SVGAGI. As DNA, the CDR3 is TGTGCCAGCAACGGATTGGGGGATGGCTACACCTTC. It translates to CASNGLGDGYTF.

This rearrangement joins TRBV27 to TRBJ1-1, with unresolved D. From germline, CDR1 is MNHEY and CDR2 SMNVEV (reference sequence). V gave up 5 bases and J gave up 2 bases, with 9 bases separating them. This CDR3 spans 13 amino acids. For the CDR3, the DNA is TGTGCCAGCAGTCAAAAGGGTAACACTGAAGCTTTCTTT. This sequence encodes CASSQKGNTEAFF.

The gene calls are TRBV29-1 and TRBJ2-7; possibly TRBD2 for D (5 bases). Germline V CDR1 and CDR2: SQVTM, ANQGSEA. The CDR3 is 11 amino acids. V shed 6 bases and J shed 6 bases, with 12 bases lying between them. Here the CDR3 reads CSVRVAGEQYF. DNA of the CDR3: TGCAGCGTCCGTGTCGCGGGCGAGCAGTACTTC.

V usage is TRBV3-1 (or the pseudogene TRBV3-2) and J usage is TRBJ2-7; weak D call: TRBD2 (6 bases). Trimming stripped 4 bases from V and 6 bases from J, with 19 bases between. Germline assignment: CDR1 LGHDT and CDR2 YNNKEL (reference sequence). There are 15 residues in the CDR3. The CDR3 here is CASSPFRDLPAEQYF. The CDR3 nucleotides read TGTGCCAGCAGCCCATTCCGGGACTTGCCCGCCGAGCAGTACTTC.

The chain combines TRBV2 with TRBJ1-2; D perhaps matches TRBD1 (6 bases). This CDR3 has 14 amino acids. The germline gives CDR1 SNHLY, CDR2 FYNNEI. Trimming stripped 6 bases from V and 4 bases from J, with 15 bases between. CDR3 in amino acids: CASSPVGGGYGYTF. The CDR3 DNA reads TGTGCCAGCAGCCCGGTGGGGGGCGGCTATGGCTACACCTTC.

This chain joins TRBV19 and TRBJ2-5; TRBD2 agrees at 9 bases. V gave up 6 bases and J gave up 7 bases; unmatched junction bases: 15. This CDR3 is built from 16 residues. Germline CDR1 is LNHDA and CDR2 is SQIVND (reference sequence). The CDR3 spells CASSLPGSSGTVTQYF. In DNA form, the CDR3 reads TGTGCCAGTAGCCTACCCGGATCTAGCGGGACCGTGACCCAGTACTTC. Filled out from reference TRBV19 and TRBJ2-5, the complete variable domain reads DGGITQSPKYLFRKEGQNVTLSCEQNLNHDAMYWYRQDPGQGLRLIYYSQIVNDFQKGDIAEGYSVSREKKESFPLTVTSAQKNPTAFYLCASSLPGSSGTVTQYFGPGTRLLVL.

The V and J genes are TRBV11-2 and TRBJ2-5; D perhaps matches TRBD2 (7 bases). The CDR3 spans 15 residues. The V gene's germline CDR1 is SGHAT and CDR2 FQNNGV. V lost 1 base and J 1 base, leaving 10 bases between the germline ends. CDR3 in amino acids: CASSLVGGLQETQYF. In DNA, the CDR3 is TGTGCCAGCAGCTTAGTCGGGGGGCTCCAAGAGACCCAGTACTTC.

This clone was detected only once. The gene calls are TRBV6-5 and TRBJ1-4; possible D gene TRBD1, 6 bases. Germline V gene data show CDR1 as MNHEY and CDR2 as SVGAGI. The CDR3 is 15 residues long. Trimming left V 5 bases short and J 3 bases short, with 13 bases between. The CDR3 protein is CASSPAGDSNEKLFF. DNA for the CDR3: TGTGCCAGCAGTCCCGCAGGGGATTCTAATGAAAAACTGTTTTTT.

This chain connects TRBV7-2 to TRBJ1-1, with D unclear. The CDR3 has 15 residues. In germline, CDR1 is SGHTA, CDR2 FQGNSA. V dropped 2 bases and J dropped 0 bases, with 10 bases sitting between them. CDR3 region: CASSLTAGLNTEAFF. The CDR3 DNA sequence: TGTGCCAGCAGCTTAACGGCAGGATTGAACACTGAAGCTTTCTTT.

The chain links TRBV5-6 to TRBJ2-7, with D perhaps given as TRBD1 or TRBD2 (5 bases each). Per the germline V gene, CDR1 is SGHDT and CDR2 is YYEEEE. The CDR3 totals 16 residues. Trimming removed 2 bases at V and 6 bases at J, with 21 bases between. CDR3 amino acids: CASSLPGTLRQGEQYF. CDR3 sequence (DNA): TGTGCCAGCAGCTTACCGGGGACCCTACGTCAGGGCGAGCAGTACTTC. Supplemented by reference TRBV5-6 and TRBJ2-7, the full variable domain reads DAGVTQSPTHLIKTRGQQVTLRCSPKSGHDTVSWYQQALGQGPQFIFQYYEEEERQRGNFPDRFSGHQFPNYSSELNVNALLLGDSALYLCASSLPGTLRQGEQYFGPGTRLTVT.

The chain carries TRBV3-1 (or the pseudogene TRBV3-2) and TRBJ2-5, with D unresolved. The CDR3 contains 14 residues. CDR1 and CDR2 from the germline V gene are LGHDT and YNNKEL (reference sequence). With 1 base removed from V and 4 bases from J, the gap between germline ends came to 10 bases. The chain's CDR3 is CASSQVGGRETQYF. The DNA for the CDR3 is TGTGCCAGCAGCCAAGTGGGCGGAAGAGAGACCCAGTACTTC.

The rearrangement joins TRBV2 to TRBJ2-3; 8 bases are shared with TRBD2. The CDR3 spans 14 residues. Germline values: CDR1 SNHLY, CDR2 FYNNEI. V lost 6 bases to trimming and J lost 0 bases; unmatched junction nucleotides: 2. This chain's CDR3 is CASRAGESTDTQYF. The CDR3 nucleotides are TGTGCCAGCAGAGCGGGGGAGAGCACAGATACGCAGTATTTT. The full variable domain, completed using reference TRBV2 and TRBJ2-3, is EPEVTQTPSHQVTQMGQEVILRCVPISNHLYFYWYRQILGQKVEFLVSFYNNEISEKSEIFDDQFSVERPDGSNFTLKIRSTKLEDSAMYFCASRAGESTDTQYFGPGTRLTVL.

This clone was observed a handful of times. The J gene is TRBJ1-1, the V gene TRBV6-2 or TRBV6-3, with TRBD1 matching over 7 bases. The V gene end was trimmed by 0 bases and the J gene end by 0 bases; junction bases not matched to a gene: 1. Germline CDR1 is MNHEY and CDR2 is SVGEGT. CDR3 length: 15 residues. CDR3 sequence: CASSYSTGLNTEAFF. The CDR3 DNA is TGTGCCAGCAGTTACTCGACAGGGCTGAACACTGAAGCTTTCTTT.